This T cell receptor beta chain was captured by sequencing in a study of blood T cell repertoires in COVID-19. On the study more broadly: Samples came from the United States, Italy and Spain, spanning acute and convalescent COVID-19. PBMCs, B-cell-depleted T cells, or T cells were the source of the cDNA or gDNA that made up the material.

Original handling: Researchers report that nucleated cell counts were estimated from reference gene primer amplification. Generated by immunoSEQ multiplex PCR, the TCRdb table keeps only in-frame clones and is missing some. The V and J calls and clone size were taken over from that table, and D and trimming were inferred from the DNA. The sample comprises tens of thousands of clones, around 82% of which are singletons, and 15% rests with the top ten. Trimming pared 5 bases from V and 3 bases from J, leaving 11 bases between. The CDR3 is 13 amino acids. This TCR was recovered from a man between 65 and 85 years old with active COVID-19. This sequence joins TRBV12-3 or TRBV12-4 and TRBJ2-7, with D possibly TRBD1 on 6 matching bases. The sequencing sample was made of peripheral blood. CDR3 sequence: CASSAGQNYEQYF. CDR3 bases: TGTGCCAGCAGTGCCGGACAGAACTACGAGCAGTACTTC.